This T cell receptor (beta chain) was sequenced in a study of shared clonotypes between healthy human individuals. About the research overall: Two women and a few men aged 18 to 49 served as donors. Study conclusions and caveats: Clonotype sharing among donors was thought likely to change with sequencing depth. In the sorted subsets, rarefaction showed sequencing was incomplete despite large depth.

Comments on this clone: What it binds is not known.

Germline CDR1 LNHDA, CDR2 SQIVND (reference sequence). CDR3 size: 17 residues. The junction had 10 bases not matched to a gene; V was cut back by 3 bases and J by 7 bases. Researchers ran the assay at a deep level. Sequenced by immunoSEQ multiplex PCR; TCRdb stores in-frame clones only, minus some. Among 1,500,000 or so clones, 98% were seen once, and the ten largest hold 0.36%. The receptor was derived from a man between 25 and 39 years old in good health. Sequencing was performed on naive CD4+ T cells sorted from blood. Indicated subset: CD45RA+ positively selected. The V call is TRBV19, the J call TRBJ2-1; 12 positions match TRBD2. CDR3 bases: TGTGCCAGTAGTATTCTTTCCCCTAGCGGGAGGGCTAATGAGCAGTTCTTC. This sequence encodes CASSILSPSGRANEQFF.